These T cell receptor beta chains were read from a single sample in a study of T-cell reconstitution after alpha-beta-depleted transplantation in children. Each CDR3 protein gets one entry after TCRdb re-called the PCR reads with MiXCR. The data hold under 750,000 distinct CDR3 sequences, with under 30% observed a single time. Sequenced here: PBMCs, mostly from graft donor cells, sampled 360 days after TCRalphabeta/CD19-depleted stem cell transplant. The receptors here all came from a boy less than two years old who had a stem cell transplant for acute myeloid leukemia, so the T cells may come from the graft donor. Both conserved end residues are part of each CDR3. A D gene is named only where the DNA matches it firmly. For some rows the clone size is stated as once, few or many, or as a class when expanded; others skip it.

d_call j_call clone_size v_call cdr3_aa cdr3_nt
TRBD1 TRBJ1-2 many TRBV20-1 CSARGGQGSDGYTF TGCAGTGCTAGGGGCGGACAGGGGTCCGATGGCTACACCTTC
TRBD2 TRBJ2-3 few TRBV20-1 CSVRGLAGGPWADTQYF TGCAGTGTAAGGGGACTAGCGGGGGGGCCGTGGGCAGATACGCAGTATTTT
. TRBJ1-2 few TRBV12-3/TRBV12-4 CASSLVGQPYYYGYTF TGTGCCAGCAGTTTAGTGGGTCAGCCTTACTATTATGGCTACACCTTC
. TRBJ2-2 . TRBV7-9 CASSLPASGELFF TGTGCCAGCAGCTTACCGGCGTCCGGGGAGCTGTTTTTT
. TRBJ2-1 many TRBV7-2 CASSLGPQGEQFF TGTGCCAGCAGCTTAGGACCTCAAGGGGAGCAGTTCTTC
. TRBJ2-4 . TRBV27 CASSLGVKNIQYF TGTGCCAGCAGTTTAGGGGTAAAAAACATTCAGTACTTC
. TRBJ1-3 many TRBV20-1 CSAATEGNTIYF TGCAGTGCCGCGACGGAAGGAAACACCATATATTTT
TRBD2 TRBJ2-2 many TRBV7-9 CASSPRLAGVNTGELFF TGTGCCAGCAGCCCTCGACTAGCGGGGGTGAACACCGGGGAGCTGTTTTTT
. TRBJ2-1 . TRBV28 CASSSVGGRPISNEQFF TGTGCCAGCAGTTCGGTTGGGGGACGCCCCATTTCTAATGAGCAGTTCTTC
TRBD2 TRBJ2-5 . TRBV20-1 CSARKRGGGETQYF TGCAGTGCTAGGAAGCGGGGGGGTGGGGAGACCCAGTACTTC
. TRBJ2-1 many TRBV10-3 CAISGQMYNEQFF TGTGCCATCAGCGGACAGATGTACAATGAGCAGTTCTTC
TRBD2 TRBJ2-1 few TRBV5-4 CASSSSGGTDNEQFF TGTGCCAGCAGCTCCTCCGGGGGGACGGACAATGAGCAGTTCTTC
TRBD1 TRBJ1-2 . TRBV6-5 CASSYEQGAYGYTF TGTGCCAGCAGTTACGAACAGGGGGCCTATGGCTACACCTTC